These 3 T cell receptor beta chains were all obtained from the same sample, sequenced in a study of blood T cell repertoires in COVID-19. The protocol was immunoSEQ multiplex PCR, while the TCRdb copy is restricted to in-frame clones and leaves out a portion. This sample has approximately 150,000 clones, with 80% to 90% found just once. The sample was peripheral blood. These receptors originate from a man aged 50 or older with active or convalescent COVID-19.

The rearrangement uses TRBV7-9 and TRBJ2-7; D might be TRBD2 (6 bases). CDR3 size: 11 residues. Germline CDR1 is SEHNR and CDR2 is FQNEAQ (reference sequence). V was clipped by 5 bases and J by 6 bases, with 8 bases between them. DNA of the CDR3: TGTGCCAGCAGCCCCGGGGGCGAGCAGTACTTC. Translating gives CASSPGGEQYF.

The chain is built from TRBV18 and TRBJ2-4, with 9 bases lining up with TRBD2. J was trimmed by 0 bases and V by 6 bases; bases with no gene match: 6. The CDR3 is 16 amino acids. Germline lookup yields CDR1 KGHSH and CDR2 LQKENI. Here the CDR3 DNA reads TGTGCCAGCTCGCCTGGACTAGCGATAGCCAAAAACATTCAGTACTTC. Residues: CASSPGLAIAKNIQYF.

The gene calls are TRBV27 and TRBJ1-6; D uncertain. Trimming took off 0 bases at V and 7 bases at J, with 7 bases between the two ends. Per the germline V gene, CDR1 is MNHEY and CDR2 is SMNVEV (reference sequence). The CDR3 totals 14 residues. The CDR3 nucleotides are TGTGCCAGCAGTTTATCATCTCAGAATTCACCCCTCCACTTT. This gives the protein CASSLSSQNSPLHF.